This is a list of T cell receptor beta chains from one sample in a study of chemoradiotherapy in HPV16-positive cancers. Produced via immunoSEQ multiplex PCR; TCRdb's table is partial and in-frame only. The sample consists of 20,000 to 25,000 clones, roughly 94% of them appearing once. Sampling was performed from a patient who underwent chemoradiotherapy. The source is a human donor with HPV-associated anogenital cancer. The CDR3 runs from the conserved cysteine through the conserved F or W. A D gene is named only where the DNA matches it firmly. The size entry is marked missing in some rows and otherwise reads once, few, many or a size class.

DNA	CDR3	size	V	J	D
TGTGCCAGCAGCGTAGGGTCTTCAGGAGAGACCCAGTACTTC	CASSVGSSGETQYF	.	TRBV9	TRBJ2-5	.
TGTGCCAGCAGTGATTGGGGTCCTACAGATACGCAGTATTTT	CASSDWGPTDTQYF	.	TRBV6-1	TRBJ2-3	.
TGTGCCAGTAGTATGGACAGGGGTAACTATGGCTACACCTTC	CASSMDRGNYGYTF	.	TRBV19	TRBJ1-2	TRBD1
TGTGTCAGAAGCTTAGTCTTTGGGTGGGGAGAGACCCAGTACTTC	CVRSLVFGWGETQYF	.	TRBV7-5	TRBJ2-5	.
TGTGCCAGTAGTATCCGGCAGGGGGGTACTGAAGCTTTCTTT	CASSIRQGGTEAFF	.	TRBV19	TRBJ1-1	TRBD1
TGTGCCAGCAGCTCACTTAGCGGGAGGGGTAACAATGAGCAGTTCTTC	CASSSLSGRGNNEQFF	.	TRBV7-9	TRBJ2-1	TRBD2
TGTGCCAGCAGCCGGAGGGAGGCGGACAGTGATTCACCCCTCCACTTT	CASSRREADSDSPLHF	.	TRBV9	TRBJ1-6	.
TGCGCCAGCAGCTTGGTGCCTCCTGGACAGGGGGGCACTGAAGCTTTCTTT	CASSLVPPGQGGTEAFF	once	TRBV5-1	TRBJ1-1	TRBD1
TGTGCCAGCAGCCCGATCTGGGCGAACTATGGCTACACCTTC	CASSPIWANYGYTF	.	TRBV5-6	TRBJ1-2	.
TGCGCCAGCAGCCAAGAGACAGATACGCAGTATTTT	CASSQETDTQYF	.	TRBV4-3	TRBJ2-3	.
TGTGCCAGCAGCTCCCAGGGATCGGCCAATCAGCCCCAGCATTTT	CASSSQGSANQPQHF	.	TRBV7-2	TRBJ1-5	.
TGTGCCAGCAGCCCGACGACTCGGAGCACTGAAGCTTTCTTT	CASSPTTRSTEAFF	.	TRBV7-9	TRBJ1-1	.
TGTGCCAGCAGTGAAGCGAGGGTGGAGACCCAGTACTTC	CASSEARVETQYF	.	TRBV6-1	TRBJ2-5	.
TGCGCCAGCAGCCAAGAACTCCGGGGTACGCAGTATTTT	CASSQELRGTQYF	.	TRBV4-3	TRBJ2-3	.
TGCGCCAGCAGCCAGCGGGAGTGGACCGGGGAGCTGTTTTTT	CASSQREWTGELFF	.	TRBV5-1	TRBJ2-2	TRBD2
TGTGCCAGCACCTACCGGGTGACCTACGAGCAGTACTTC	CASTYRVTYEQYF	.	TRBV28	TRBJ2-7	.